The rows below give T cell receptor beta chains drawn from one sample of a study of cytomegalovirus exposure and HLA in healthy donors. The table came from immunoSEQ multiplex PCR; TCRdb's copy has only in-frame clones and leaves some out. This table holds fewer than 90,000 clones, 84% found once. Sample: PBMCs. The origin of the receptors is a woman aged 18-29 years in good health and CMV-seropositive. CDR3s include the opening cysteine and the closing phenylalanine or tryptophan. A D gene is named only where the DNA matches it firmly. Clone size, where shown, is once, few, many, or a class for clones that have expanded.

CDR3aa: CASSPRSGDFPDTQYF
CDR3nt: TGTGCCAGCAGCCCCCGTAGTGGAGATTTCCCAGATACGCAGTATTTT
d_gene: NA
v_gene: TRBV9
abundance: NA
len: 16
j_gene: TRBJ2-3

CDR3aa: CASSRIGPGQGDYNSPLHF
CDR3nt: TGTGCCAGCAGCCGGATTGGTCCGGGACAGGGAGACTATAATTCACCCCTCCACTTT
d_gene: TRBD1
v_gene: TRBV27
abundance: once
len: 19
j_gene: TRBJ1-6

CDR3aa: CATPGTGGYGYTF
CDR3nt: TGTGCCACTCCCGGGACAGGGGGCTATGGCTACACCTTC
d_gene: TRBD1
v_gene: TRBV7-9
abundance: NA
len: 13
j_gene: TRBJ1-2

CDR3aa: CASSTRTGPDYEQYF
CDR3nt: TGTGCCAGCAGCACCAGGACAGGGCCGGACTACGAGCAGTACTTC
d_gene: TRBD1
v_gene: TRBV7-2
abundance: NA
len: 15
j_gene: TRBJ2-7

CDR3aa: CASSLLGSTDTQYF
CDR3nt: TGTGCCAGCAGTTTACTCGGGTCAACAGATACGCAGTATTTT
d_gene: NA
v_gene: TRBV28
abundance: NA
len: 14
j_gene: TRBJ2-3

CDR3aa: CASSQRTGGGYTF
CDR3nt: TGTGCCAGCAGCCAGCGGACGGGCGGAGGCTACACCTTC
d_gene: NA
v_gene: TRBV7-8
abundance: NA
len: 13
j_gene: TRBJ1-2

CDR3aa: CASSDGGASTDTQYF
CDR3nt: TGTGCCAGCAGTGACGGGGGGGCTAGCACAGATACGCAGTATTTT
d_gene: NA
v_gene: TRBV6-4
abundance: few
len: 15
j_gene: TRBJ2-3

CDR3aa: CASTADGGSYGYTF
CDR3nt: TGTGCCAGCACCGCCGACGGCGGGAGCTATGGCTACACCTTC
d_gene: NA
v_gene: TRBV27
abundance: NA
len: 14
j_gene: TRBJ1-2

CDR3aa: CASSFDRERPYNSPLHF
CDR3nt: TGTGCCAGCAGTTTCGACAGGGAACGCCCTTATAATTCACCCCTCCACTTT
d_gene: TRBD1
v_gene: TRBV28
abundance: NA
len: 17
j_gene: TRBJ1-6

CDR3aa: CSAYRREKLFF
CDR3nt: TGCAGTGCTTATCGTCGGGAAAAACTGTTTTTT
d_gene: NA
v_gene: TRBV20-1
abundance: NA
len: 11
j_gene: TRBJ1-4

CDR3aa: CAWSYTSGGHEQFF
CDR3nt: TGTGCCTGGAGTTATACTAGCGGGGGCCATGAGCAGTTCTTC
d_gene: TRBD2
v_gene: TRBV30
abundance: NA
len: 14
j_gene: TRBJ2-1

CDR3aa: CASSNTALSGSYEQYF
CDR3nt: TGTGCCAGCAGTAACACCGCATTGAGCGGCTCCTACGAGCAGTACTTC
d_gene: NA
v_gene: TRBV2
abundance: NA
len: 16
j_gene: TRBJ2-7

CDR3aa: CASRPKITTGTGELFF
CDR3nt: TGCGCCAGCAGACCCAAAATAACGACAGGGACCGGGGAGCTGTTTTTT
d_gene: TRBD1
v_gene: TRBV5-1
abundance: NA
len: 16
j_gene: TRBJ2-2

CDR3aa: CASSLARVGGEQYF
CDR3nt: TGTGCCAGCAGCTTAGCCAGGGTGGGAGGAGAGCAGTACTTC
d_gene: NA
v_gene: TRBV7-2
abundance: NA
len: 14
j_gene: TRBJ2-7

CDR3aa: CASTDLGGARAFF
CDR3nt: TGTGCCAGCACCGACCTAGGGGGCGCGCGGGCTTTCTTT
d_gene: TRBD1
v_gene: TRBV6-5
abundance: NA
len: 13
j_gene: TRBJ1-1

CDR3aa: CASSLSARGEQYF
CDR3nt: TGTGCCAGCAGTTTATCGGCTAGAGGCGAGCAGTACTTC
d_gene: NA
v_gene: TRBV28
abundance: NA
len: 13
j_gene: TRBJ2-7

CDR3aa: CAWNRDRAEKLFF
CDR3nt: TGTGCCTGGAATAGGGACAGGGCAGAAAAACTGTTTTTT
d_gene: TRBD1
v_gene: TRBV30
abundance: NA
len: 13
j_gene: TRBJ1-4

CDR3aa: CASSLGRQTGLNTEAFF
CDR3nt: TGTGCCAGCAGCTTAGGCCGGCAAACAGGGTTGAACACTGAAGCTTTCTTT
d_gene: NA
v_gene: TRBV11-1
abundance: NA
len: 17
j_gene: TRBJ1-1

CDR3aa: CASSPQARSGQPQHF
CDR3nt: TGTGCCAGTAGCCCACAGGCACGTAGTGGTCAGCCCCAGCATTTT
d_gene: NA
v_gene: TRBV19
abundance: few
len: 15
j_gene: TRBJ1-5

CDR3aa: CASSAGLALDEQFF
CDR3nt: TGTGCCAGCAGCGCAGGACTAGCGTTGGATGAGCAGTTCTTC
d_gene: TRBD2
v_gene: TRBV9
abundance: NA
len: 14
j_gene: TRBJ2-1

CDR3aa: CAWSVAGWEIYNEQFF
CDR3nt: TGTGCCTGGAGTGTAGCGGGCTGGGAAATCTACAATGAGCAGTTCTTC
d_gene: NA
v_gene: TRBV30
abundance: NA
len: 16
j_gene: TRBJ2-1

CDR3aa: CASTQGNYGYTF
CDR3nt: TGTGCCAGCACTCAGGGAAACTATGGCTACACCTTC
d_gene: NA
v_gene: TRBV2
abundance: few
len: 12
j_gene: TRBJ1-2

CDR3aa: CASSFSGLEQFF
CDR3nt: TGTGCCAGCAGTTTTTCGGGACTAGAGCAGTTCTTC
d_gene: TRBD2
v_gene: TRBV28
abundance: NA
len: 12
j_gene: TRBJ2-1

CDR3aa: CASSVGGQGSVHEQFF
CDR3nt: TGTGCCAGCAGCGTAGGAGGGCAGGGGTCAGTCCATGAGCAGTTCTTC
d_gene: NA
v_gene: TRBV9
abundance: NA
len: 16
j_gene: TRBJ2-1

CDR3aa: CASSPYREGQPQHF
CDR3nt: TGTGCCAGCAGCCCGTACAGGGAAGGTCAGCCCCAGCATTTT
d_gene: NA
v_gene: TRBV7-3
abundance: NA
len: 14
j_gene: TRBJ1-5